These 10 T cell receptor beta chains were all obtained from the same sample, sequenced in a study of neurological immune-mediated disorders. TCRdb called the 5' RACE reads again in MiXCR, with one record for every CDR3 protein. The sample has fewer than 90,000 distinct CDR3 sequences; 10% are singletons. The sequenced sample consisted of PBMCs. All receptors derive from a man aged 35-49 years in good health.

Ten or more counts support this clonotype. The CDR3 protein is CASSYQLAGEAYEQYF. The CDR3, as DNA: TGTGCCAGCAGTTACCAATTAGCGGGAGAGGCCTACGAGCAGTACTTC. The J gene is TRBJ2-7, the V gene TRBV28; 9 bases fit TRBD2. Unmatched junction bases numbered 9, after V lost 4 bases and J lost 2 bases. This CDR3 spans 16 amino acids. Germline CDR1 reads MDHEN; CDR2 reads SYDVKM. Together with reference TRBV28 and TRBJ2-7, the CDR3 gives the full variable domain: DVKVTQSSRYLVKRTGEKVFLECVQDMDHENMFWYRQDPGLGLRLIYFSYDVKMKEKGDIPEGYSVSREKKERFSLILESASTNQTSMYLCASSYQLAGEAYEQYFGPGTRLTVT.

This clonotype was found many times. The chain is built from TRBV29-1 and TRBJ2-7; weak D call: TRBD2 (6 bases). Per germline, CDR1 SQVTM and CDR2 ANQGSEA. The CDR3 is 13 residues long. V was trimmed by 3 bases and J by 2 bases, leaving 11 bases between them. As DNA, the CDR3 is TGCAGCGTTGAGACTAGAGGGCCCTACGAGCAGTACTTC. As protein: CSVETRGPYEQYF.

At least ten counts were recorded for this clonotype. The chain uses TRBV7-2 and TRBJ2-7; 8 bases match TRBD2. Germline V CDR1 and CDR2: SGHTA, FQGNSA. V gave up 3 bases and J gave up 4 bases; unmatched junction bases: 8. The CDR3 is 15 residues long. CDR3 region: CASSLFGTSGYEQYF. In DNA form, the CDR3 reads TGTGCCAGCAGCTTGTTCGGGACTAGTGGTTACGAGCAGTACTTC.

This clonotype was counted many times. The chain is built from TRBV3-1 and TRBJ2-3; D may correspond to TRBD1 or TRBD2 (6 bases each). The ends were cut back, 3 bases at V and 3 bases at J, with 22 bases in the middle. In germline, CDR1 is LGHDT, CDR2 YNNKEL (reference sequence). CDR3 length equals 18 residues. In DNA form, the CDR3 reads TGTGCCAGCAGCCAGAACGATCACGTGGGGGGCCCGACAGATACGCAGTATTTT. Its protein is CASSQNDHVGGPTDTQYF.

This clonotype has a count of ten or more. V is TRBV20-1 and J is TRBJ1-2; 8 nucleotides agree with TRBD1. Germline trimming cut 8 bases from V and 8 bases from J; bases unmatched to any gene: 10. Germline values: CDR1 DFQATT, CDR2 SNEGSKA (reference sequence). CDR3 length equals 12 residues. In nucleotides, the CDR3 is TGCAGTTCCTTGGACAGGGCGGGGGGCTACACCTTC. It translates to CSSLDRAGGYTF.

This clonotype was found many times. CDR3 amino acids: CASSAQGVLQPQHF. The CDR3 DNA sequence: TGCGCCAGCAGTGCACAGGGGGTCTTACAGCCCCAGCATTTT. V usage is TRBV10-1 and J usage is TRBJ1-5, with 8 bases that match TRBD1. Germline CDR1 reads WNHNN; CDR2 reads SYGVQD (reference sequence). V shed 4 bases and J 7 bases; nucleotides not matched to a gene: 6. CDR3 length equals 14 residues.

This clonotype was recorded many times. The V and J genes are TRBV20-1 and TRBJ2-3; D gene ambiguous. Germline CDR1 and CDR2: DFQATT and SNEGSKA (reference sequence). V lost 4 bases and J 4 bases, leaving 9 bases between the germline ends. The CDR3 is made up of 12 amino acids. The CDR3, as DNA: TGCAGTGCTAAAGGGCTGGCAGATACGCAGTATTTT. Its protein is CSAKGLADTQYF.

This clonotype appeared many times. J is TRBJ2-3 and V is TRBV5-1; TRBD1 agrees at 8 bases. Per the germline V gene, CDR1 is SGHRS and CDR2 is YFSETQ. The CDR3 is 16 amino acids. V gave up 0 bases and J gave up 2 bases; unmatched junction bases: 5. CDR3 protein: CASSLGGDRYTDTQYF. DNA for the CDR3: TGCGCCAGCAGCTTGGGTGGGGACAGGTACACAGATACGCAGTATTTT.

This clonotype was detected many times. V gene TRBV27 combines with J gene TRBJ2-5; TRBD2 aligns across 7 bases. The CDR3 has 13 amino acids. J gave up 7 bases and V 4 bases, and 6 bases lay outside the gene matches. Germline CDR1 is MNHEY and CDR2 is SMNVEV (reference sequence). For the CDR3, the DNA is TGTGCCAGCAGTTCCAGCGGGACGGGGACCCAGTACTTC. This translates into CASSSSGTGTQYF.

This clonotype was picked up many times. The genes are TRBV12-3 or TRBV12-4 and TRBJ1-4; D not certain. Trimming shortened V by 2 bases and J by 8 bases, and 3 bases separated the two germline ends. The CDR3 is 11 amino acids. The CDR3 nucleotides are TGTGCCAGCAGTTTAAGCGAAAAACTGTTTTTT. The encoded protein is CASSLSEKLFF.